The T cell receptor (beta chain) described here comes from a study of PD-1 blockade in classical Hodgkin lymphoma. Some clones are missing from TCRdb's copy, which holds only in-frame ones; the method was immunoSEQ multiplex PCR. The sample includes about 98,000 clones, 92% seen only once; the top ten take about 2.5%. All the patients suffered relapse after autologous stem cell transplantation, and brentuximab vedotin exposure differed. There are 17 residues in the CDR3. Trimming removed 5 bases from V and 2 bases from J; junction bases left unmatched: 10. CDR1 and CDR2 from the germline V gene are MDHEN and SYDVKM. Details on this clone: As yet, its antigen is unknown.

Study observations and caveats: Initiation of nivolumab under 1 year after ASCT led to exclusion of patients.

The chain is built from TRBV28 and TRBJ2-7; TRBD2 aligns across 12 bases. The TCR originated in a human donor with classical Hodgkin lymphoma. This specimen consisted of peripheral blood mononuclear cells (PBMCs), obtained at baseline. DNA for the CDR3: TGTGCCAGCAGTACCCGCGGGGCTAGCGGGAGGGCCTACGAGCAGTACTTC. Residues: CASSTRGASGRAYEQYF.